This is a list of T cell receptor beta chains from one sample in a study of T cells in Graves' hyperthyroidism and ophthalmopathy. In TCRdb, the multiplex PCR reads were re-called with MiXCR into one record per CDR3 protein. The data contain under 350,000 distinct CDR3 sequences, about 21% of them singletons. The specimen was blood. The receptors shown here come from a woman aged 45-60 years with Graves' hyperthyroidism. CDR3s include the opening cysteine and the closing phenylalanine or tryptophan. A D gene is named only where the DNA matches it firmly. Some rows mark clone size as missing; the rest say once, few, many or name a class of expanded clone.

D	size	V	J	DNA	CDR3
NA	NA	TRBV6-1	TRBJ2-1	TGTGCCCAGATTGTTTCCTCCTACAATGAGCAGTTCTTC	CAQIVSSYNEQFF
TRBD2	NA	TRBV7-2	TRBJ2-1	TGTGCCGGGGGTTCACTAGCGGGAGGACATGAGCAGTTCTTC	CAGGSLAGGHEQFF
TRBD2	many	TRBV28	TRBJ2-5	TGTGCCAGCAGTTTACTAGCGGGGGGTCAAGAGACCCAGTACTTC	CASSLLAGGQETQYF
NA	many	TRBV6-2/TRBV6-3	TRBJ1-2	TGTGCCAGCAGTTACTTCTCGGACCGTATCTATGGCTACACCTTC	CASSYFSDRIYGYTF
NA	few	TRBV20-1	TRBJ1-6	TGCAGTGCTAGTAGCTCCTATAATTCACCCCTCCACTTT	CSASSSYNSPLHF
TRBD1	NA	TRBV3-1	TRBJ2-7	TGTGCCAGCAGCCAAGACCCGGGGGGACAGGGAGGTCTCGAGCAGTACTTC	CASSQDPGGQGGLEQYF
TRBD1	few	TRBV4-1	TRBJ2-3	TGCGCCAGCAGCCAAGCCAGGGGGTTAGATACGCAGTATTTT	CASSQARGLDTQYF
TRBD2	NA	TRBV2	TRBJ2-1	TGTGCCAGCAGGCCGGGACTAGCGGGAGGGCGGAATGAGCAGTTCTTC	CASRPGLAGGRNEQFF
NA	many	TRBV28	TRBJ1-1	TGTGCCAGCAGGTATCCTGTTAACACTGAAGCTTTCTTT	CASRYPVNTEAFF
NA	NA	TRBV2	TRBJ1-4	TGTGCCAGCAGTTCCGGACGCAGGACTAATGAAAAACTGTTTTTT	CASSSGRRTNEKLFF
TRBD2	NA	TRBV6-1	TRBJ2-3	TGTGCCAGCAGGACGCCGGGACTAGCGGGAAGCACAGATACGCAGTATTTT	CASRTPGLAGSTDTQYF
TRBD2	many	TRBV7-2	TRBJ2-1	TGTGCCAGCAGCTTAGGGGGACTAGTCCATGAGCAGTTCTTC	CASSLGGLVHEQFF
TRBD2	many	TRBV27	TRBJ2-5	TGTGCCAGCAAGGGCACGGGACTAGCGGGACAAGAGACCCAGTACTTC	CASKGTGLAGQETQYF
NA	many	TRBV10-1	TRBJ2-1	TGCGCCAGCAGTCCCCCAGACTACAACAATGAGCAGTTCTTC	CASSPPDYNNEQFF
NA	many	TRBV11-3	TRBJ1-1	TGTGCCAGCAGCCTAAGGGAGGCCAGGGCGAAAACTGAAGCTTTCTTT	CASSLREARAKTEAFF
NA	few	TRBV15	TRBJ2-3	TGTGCCACCAGCAGAGACCTAGCATCAGATACGCAGTATTTT	CATSRDLASDTQYF
NA	many	TRBV6-1	TRBJ2-7	TGTGCCAGCACAGGGGAACCCTACGAGCAGTACTTC	CASTGEPYEQYF
TRBD1	many	TRBV20-1	TRBJ1-1	TGCAGTGCGAAGGACAGGGGTGTGACTGAAGCTTTCTTT	CSAKDRGVTEAFF
NA	few	TRBV28	TRBJ2-7	TGTGCCAGCAACCTCAACAGACCCCCCTACGAGCAGTACTTC	CASNLNRPPYEQYF